This TCR beta chain is drawn from a study of shared clonotypes between healthy human individuals. V lost 4 bases to trimming and J lost 5 bases, with 6 bases between them. Germline CDR1 and CDR2: SGDLS and YYNGEE. The CDR3 length is 12 residues. The table came from immunoSEQ multiplex PCR; TCRdb's copy has only in-frame clones and leaves some out. There are fewer than 650,000 clones in the sample; less than 80% occur only once, and 13% lies in the top ten. The clonotype was recovered from a woman aged 40 to 55 in good health. Some clones in this sample may be carry-over from other donors' samples. Source material: PBMCs. The V and J genes are TRBV9 and TRBJ2-2; D ambiguous. The CDR3 protein is CASSPYTGELFF. The DNA of the CDR3 is TGTGCCAGCAGCCCCTATACCGGGGAGCTGTTTTTT. The full variable domain, in which reference TRBV9 and TRBJ2-2 provide the parts outside the CDR3, is DSGVTQTPKHLITATGQRVTLRCSPRSGDLSVYWYQQSLDQGLQFLIQYYNGEERAKGNILERFSAQQFPDLHSELNLSSLELGDSALYFCASSPYTGELFFGEGSRLTVL.